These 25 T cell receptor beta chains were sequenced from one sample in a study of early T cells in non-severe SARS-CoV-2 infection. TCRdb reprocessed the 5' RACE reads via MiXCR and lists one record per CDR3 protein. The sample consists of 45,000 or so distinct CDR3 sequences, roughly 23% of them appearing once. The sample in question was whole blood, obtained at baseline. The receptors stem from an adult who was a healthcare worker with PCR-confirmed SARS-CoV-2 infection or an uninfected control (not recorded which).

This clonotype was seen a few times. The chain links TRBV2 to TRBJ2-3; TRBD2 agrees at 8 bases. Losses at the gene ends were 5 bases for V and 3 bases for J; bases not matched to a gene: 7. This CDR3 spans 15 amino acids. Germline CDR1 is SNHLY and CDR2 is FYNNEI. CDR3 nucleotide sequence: TGTGCCAGCAGTTCAGGACTAGCCGGGACAGATACGCAGTATTTT. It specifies CASSSGLAGTDTQYF.

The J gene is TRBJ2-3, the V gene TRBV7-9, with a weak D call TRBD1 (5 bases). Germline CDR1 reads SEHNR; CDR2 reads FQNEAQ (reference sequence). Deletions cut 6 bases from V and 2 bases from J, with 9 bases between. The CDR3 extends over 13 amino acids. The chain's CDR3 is CASRPTATDTQYF. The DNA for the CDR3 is TGTGCCAGCAGACCGACAGCCACAGATACGCAGTATTTT. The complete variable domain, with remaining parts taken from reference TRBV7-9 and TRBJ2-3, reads DTGVSQNPRHKITKRGQNVTFRCDPISEHNRLYWYRQTLGQGPEFLTYFQNEAQLEKSRLLSDRFSAERPKGSFSTLEIQRTEQGDSAMYLCASRPTATDTQYFGPGTRLTVL.

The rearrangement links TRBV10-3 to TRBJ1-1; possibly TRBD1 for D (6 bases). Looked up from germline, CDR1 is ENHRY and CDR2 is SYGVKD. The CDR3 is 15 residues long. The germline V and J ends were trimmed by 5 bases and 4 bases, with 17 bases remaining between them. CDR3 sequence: CAISSTQGISTEAFF. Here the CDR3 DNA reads TGTGCCATCAGTTCAACCCAGGGGATTAGCACTGAAGCTTTCTTT.

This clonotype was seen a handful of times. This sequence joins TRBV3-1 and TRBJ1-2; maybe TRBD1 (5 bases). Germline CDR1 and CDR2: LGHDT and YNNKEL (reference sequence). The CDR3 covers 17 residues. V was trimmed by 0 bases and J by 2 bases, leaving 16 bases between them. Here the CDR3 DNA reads TGTGCCAGCAGCCAAGAGATCGACAGAAACCCGAACTATGGCTACACCTTC. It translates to CASSQEIDRNPNYGYTF.

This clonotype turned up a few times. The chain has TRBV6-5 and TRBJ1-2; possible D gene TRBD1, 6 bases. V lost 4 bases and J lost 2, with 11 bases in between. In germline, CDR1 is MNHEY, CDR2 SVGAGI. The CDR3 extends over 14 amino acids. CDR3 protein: CASSSGQTNYGYTF. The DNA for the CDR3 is TGTGCCAGCAGTTCCGGACAGACAAACTATGGCTACACCTTC.

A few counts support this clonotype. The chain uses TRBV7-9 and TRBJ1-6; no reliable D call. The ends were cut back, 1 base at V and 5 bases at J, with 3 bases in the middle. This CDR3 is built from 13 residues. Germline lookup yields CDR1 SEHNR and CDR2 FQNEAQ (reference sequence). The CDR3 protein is CASSLENNSPLHF. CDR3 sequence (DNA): TGTGCCAGCAGCTTAGAGAATAATTCACCCCTCCACTTT.

CDR3 nucleotide sequence: TGTGCCAGCAGCGCGGGACTAGCGGGGGGGCAAGAGACCCAGTACTTC. Translation gives CASSAGLAGGQETQYF. The gene calls are TRBV9 and TRBJ2-5; 16 nucleotides agree with TRBD2. The CDR3 is 16 amino acids. Unmatched junction bases numbered 1, after V lost 3 bases and J lost 2 bases. Germline CDR1 and CDR2: SGDLS and YYNGEE.

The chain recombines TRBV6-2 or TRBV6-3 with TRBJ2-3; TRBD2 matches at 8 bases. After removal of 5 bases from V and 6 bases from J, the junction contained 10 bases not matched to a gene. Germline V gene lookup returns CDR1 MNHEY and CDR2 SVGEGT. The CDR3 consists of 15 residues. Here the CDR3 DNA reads TGTGCCAGCAGTCCCGCCGGGACTAGAGGGGATACGCAGTATTTT. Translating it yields CASSPAGTRGDTQYF.

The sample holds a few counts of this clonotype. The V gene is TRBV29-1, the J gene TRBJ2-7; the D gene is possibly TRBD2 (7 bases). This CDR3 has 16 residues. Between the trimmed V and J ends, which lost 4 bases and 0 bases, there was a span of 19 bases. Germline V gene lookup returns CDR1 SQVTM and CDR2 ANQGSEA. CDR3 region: CSVGSGGGRSSYEQYF. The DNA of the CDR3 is TGCAGCGTTGGATCGGGGGGCGGACGGAGCTCCTACGAGCAGTACTTC.

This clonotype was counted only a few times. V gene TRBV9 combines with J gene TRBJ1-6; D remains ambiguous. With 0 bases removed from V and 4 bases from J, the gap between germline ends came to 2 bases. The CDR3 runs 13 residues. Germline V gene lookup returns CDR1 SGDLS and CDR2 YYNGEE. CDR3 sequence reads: CASSVAYNSPLHF. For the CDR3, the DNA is TGTGCCAGCAGCGTAGCGTATAATTCACCCCTCCACTTT.

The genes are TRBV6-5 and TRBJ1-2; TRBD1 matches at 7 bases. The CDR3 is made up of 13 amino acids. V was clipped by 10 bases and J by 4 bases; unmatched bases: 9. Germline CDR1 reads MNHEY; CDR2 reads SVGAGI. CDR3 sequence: CATGTAVPYGYTF. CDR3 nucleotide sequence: TGTGCCACAGGGACAGCCGTCCCCTATGGCTACACCTTC.

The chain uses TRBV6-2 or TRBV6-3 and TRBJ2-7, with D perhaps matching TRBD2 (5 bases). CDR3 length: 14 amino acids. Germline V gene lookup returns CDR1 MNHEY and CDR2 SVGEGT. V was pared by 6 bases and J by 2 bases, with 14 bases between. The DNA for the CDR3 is TGTGCCAGCAGCTGGACTTACGGGACCTACGAGCAGTACTTC. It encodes CASSWTYGTYEQYF.

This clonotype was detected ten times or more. The CDR3 is CASSIEMNTGELFF. In nucleotides, the CDR3 is TGTGCCAGTAGTATAGAGATGAACACCGGGGAGCTGTTTTTT. J is TRBJ2-2 and V is TRBV19; D unresolved. Germline V gene sequence: CDR1 LNHDA, CDR2 SQIVND (reference sequence). The length of the CDR3 is 14 residues. V lost 0 bases to trimming and J lost 1 base, with 3 bases between them.

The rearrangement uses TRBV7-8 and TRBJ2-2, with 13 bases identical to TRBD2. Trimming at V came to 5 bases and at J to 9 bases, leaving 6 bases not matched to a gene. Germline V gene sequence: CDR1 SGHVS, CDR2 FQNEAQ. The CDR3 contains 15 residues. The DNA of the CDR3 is TGTGCCAGCAGCATCCGGACTAGCGGGGGTAGGGAGCTGTTTTTT. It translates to CASSIRTSGGRELFF.

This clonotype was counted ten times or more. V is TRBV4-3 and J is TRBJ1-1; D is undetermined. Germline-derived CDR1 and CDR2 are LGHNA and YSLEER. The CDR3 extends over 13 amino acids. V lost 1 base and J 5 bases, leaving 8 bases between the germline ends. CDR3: CASSQGSPTEAFF. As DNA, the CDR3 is TGCGCCAGCAGCCAAGGAAGCCCTACTGAAGCTTTCTTT.

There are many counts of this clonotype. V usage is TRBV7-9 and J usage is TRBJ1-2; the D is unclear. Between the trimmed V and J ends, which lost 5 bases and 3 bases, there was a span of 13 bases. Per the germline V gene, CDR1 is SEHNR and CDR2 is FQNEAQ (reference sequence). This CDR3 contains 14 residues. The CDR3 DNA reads TGTGCCAGCAGCAAAGGAACTCGGGACTATGGCTACACCTTC. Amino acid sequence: CASSKGTRDYGYTF.

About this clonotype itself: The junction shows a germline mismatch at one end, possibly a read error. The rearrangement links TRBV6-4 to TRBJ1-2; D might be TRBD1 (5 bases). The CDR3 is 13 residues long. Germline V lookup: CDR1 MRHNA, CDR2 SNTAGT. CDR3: CASRDSGTTGYTF. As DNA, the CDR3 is TGTGCCAGCAGAGACTCAGGGACCACGGGCTACACCTTC.

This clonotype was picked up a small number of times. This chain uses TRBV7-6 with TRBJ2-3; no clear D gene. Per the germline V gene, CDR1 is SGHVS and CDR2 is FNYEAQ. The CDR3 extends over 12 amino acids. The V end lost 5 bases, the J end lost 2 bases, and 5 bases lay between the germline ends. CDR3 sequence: CASSRNTDTQYF. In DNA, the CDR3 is TGTGCCAGCAGCAGAAACACAGATACGCAGTATTTT.

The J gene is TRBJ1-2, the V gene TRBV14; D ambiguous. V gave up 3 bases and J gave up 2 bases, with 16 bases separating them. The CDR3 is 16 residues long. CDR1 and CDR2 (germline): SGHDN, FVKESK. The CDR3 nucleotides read TGTGCCAGCAGCCAGGGCAGGACGGGTCTAAACTATGGCTACACCTTC. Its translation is CASSQGRTGLNYGYTF.

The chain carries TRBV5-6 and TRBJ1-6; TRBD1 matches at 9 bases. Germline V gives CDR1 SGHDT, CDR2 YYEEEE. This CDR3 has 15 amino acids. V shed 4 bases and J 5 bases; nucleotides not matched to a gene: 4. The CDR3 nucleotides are TGTGCCAGCAGCAGGACAGGGGTGAATAATTCACCCCTCCACTTT. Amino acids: CASSRTGVNNSPLHF.

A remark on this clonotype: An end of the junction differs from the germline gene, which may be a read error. DNA for the CDR3: TGTGCCAGCAGCTACAGTGAGCAGTTCTTC. Translation: CASSYSEQFF. The rearrangement joins TRBV11-2 to TRBJ2-1; D uncertain. Germline loops: CDR1 SGHAT, CDR2 FQNNGV. The CDR3 length is 10 residues.

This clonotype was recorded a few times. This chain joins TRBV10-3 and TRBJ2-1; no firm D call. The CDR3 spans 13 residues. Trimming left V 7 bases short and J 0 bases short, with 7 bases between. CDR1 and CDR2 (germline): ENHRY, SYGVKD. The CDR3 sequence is CAIKGGSYNEQFF. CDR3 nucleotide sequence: TGTGCCATCAAAGGCGGCTCCTACAATGAGCAGTTCTTC.

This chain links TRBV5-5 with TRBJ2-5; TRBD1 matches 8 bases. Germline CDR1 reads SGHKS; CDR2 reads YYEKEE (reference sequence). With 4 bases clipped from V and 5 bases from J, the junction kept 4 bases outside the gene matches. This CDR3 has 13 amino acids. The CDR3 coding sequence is TGTGCCAGCAGCAGGACAGGGCAGGAGACCCAGTACTTC. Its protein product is CASSRTGQETQYF.

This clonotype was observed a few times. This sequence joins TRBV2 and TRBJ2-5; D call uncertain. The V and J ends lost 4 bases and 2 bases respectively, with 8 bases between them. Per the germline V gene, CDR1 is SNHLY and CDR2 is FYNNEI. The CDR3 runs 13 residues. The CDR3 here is CASSVAWQETQYF. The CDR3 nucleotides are TGTGCCAGCAGTGTCGCTTGGCAAGAGACCCAGTACTTC.

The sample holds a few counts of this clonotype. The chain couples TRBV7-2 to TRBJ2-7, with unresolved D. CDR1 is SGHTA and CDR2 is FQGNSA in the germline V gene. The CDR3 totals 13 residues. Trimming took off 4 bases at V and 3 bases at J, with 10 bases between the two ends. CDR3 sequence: CASSSPSGYEQYF. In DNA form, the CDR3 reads TGTGCCAGCAGCTCCCCTTCGGGCTACGAGCAGTACTTC.